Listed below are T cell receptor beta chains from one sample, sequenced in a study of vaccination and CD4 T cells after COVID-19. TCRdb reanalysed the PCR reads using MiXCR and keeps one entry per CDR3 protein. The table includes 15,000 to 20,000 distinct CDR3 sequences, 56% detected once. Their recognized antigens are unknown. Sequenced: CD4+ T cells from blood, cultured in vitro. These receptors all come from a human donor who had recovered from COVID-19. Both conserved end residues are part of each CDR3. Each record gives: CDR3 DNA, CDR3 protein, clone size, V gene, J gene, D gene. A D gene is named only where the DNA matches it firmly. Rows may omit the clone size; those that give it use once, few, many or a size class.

cdr3_nt: TGTGCCAGCAGGGAAACAGGCTATAGCAATCAGCCCCAGCATTTT
cdr3_aa: CASRETGYSNQPQHF
clone_size: .
v_call: TRBV2
j_call: TRBJ1-5
d_call: .

cdr3_nt: TGTGCCAGCACTGCATCTTCTAGCGGTACCCAAGAGACCCAGTACTTC
cdr3_aa: CASTASSSGTQETQYF
clone_size: .
v_call: TRBV18
j_call: TRBJ2-5
d_call: TRBD2

cdr3_nt: TGCAGTGCTAGGTCCCCCCTCCTAGCGGGAGCGGGCAATGAGCAGTTCTTC
cdr3_aa: CSARSPLLAGAGNEQFF
clone_size: .
v_call: TRBV20-1
j_call: TRBJ2-1
d_call: TRBD2

cdr3_nt: TGCAGTGCCTCCCCACCTACTAGCGGGATCAGGTACGAGCAGTACTTC
cdr3_aa: CSASPPTSGIRYEQYF
clone_size: .
v_call: TRBV20-1
j_call: TRBJ2-7
d_call: TRBD2

cdr3_nt: TGCAGTGCTAGAGAAGTGGCACAGGCGCGGGGCTACACCTTC
cdr3_aa: CSAREVAQARGYTF
clone_size: few
v_call: TRBV20-1
j_call: TRBJ1-2
d_call: .

cdr3_nt: TGTGCCAGCAGTTACAGGTTAAAATCGGGAAACACCATATATTTT
cdr3_aa: CASSYRLKSGNTIYF
clone_size: few
v_call: TRBV6-5
j_call: TRBJ1-3
d_call: .

cdr3_nt: TGTGCCAGCAGTCCGGGACCCTCCTGGGCCAAAAACATTCAGTACTTC
cdr3_aa: CASSPGPSWAKNIQYF
clone_size: few
v_call: TRBV27
j_call: TRBJ2-4
d_call: .

cdr3_nt: TGTGCCAGCAGAATGACTAGCGGGGTCCCCGGGGAGCTGTTTTTT
cdr3_aa: CASRMTSGVPGELFF
clone_size: .
v_call: TRBV6-1
j_call: TRBJ2-2
d_call: TRBD2

cdr3_nt: TGTGCCAGTAGTACTGTAGGCCCTAGCGGCTACACCTTC
cdr3_aa: CASSTVGPSGYTF
clone_size: .
v_call: TRBV19
j_call: TRBJ1-2
d_call: .

cdr3_nt: TGTGCCAGCAGCTTAGGAACTACCTACAATGAGCAGTTCTTC
cdr3_aa: CASSLGTTYNEQFF
clone_size: .
v_call: TRBV7-8
j_call: TRBJ2-1
d_call: .

cdr3_nt: TGTGCCAGCAGCTTACGCGGTAGCGAGCAGTACTTC
cdr3_aa: CASSLRGSEQYF
clone_size: .
v_call: TRBV7-2
j_call: TRBJ2-7
d_call: .

cdr3_nt: TGTGCCAGCTCACAGGGGATCACCTACGAGCAGTACTTC
cdr3_aa: CASSQGITYEQYF
clone_size: .
v_call: TRBV18
j_call: TRBJ2-7
d_call: .

cdr3_nt: TGTGCCAGTAGTGAGACCGGTGGACAGGGAGCTGAAGCTTTCTTT
cdr3_aa: CASSETGGQGAEAFF
clone_size: .
v_call: TRBV19
j_call: TRBJ1-1
d_call: TRBD1

cdr3_nt: TGCAGTGCTCTCAGGGTAACTAATGAAAAACTGTTTTTT
cdr3_aa: CSALRVTNEKLFF
clone_size: .
v_call: TRBV20-1
j_call: TRBJ1-4
d_call: .

cdr3_nt: TGTGCCAGCAGCCTACAGACAGGTGCGAACACTGAAGCTTTCTTT
cdr3_aa: CASSLQTGANTEAFF
clone_size: .
v_call: TRBV7-3
j_call: TRBJ1-1
d_call: .

cdr3_nt: TGTGCCAGCAGTTTACATGACAGGGGGCTCACTGAAGCTTTCTTT
cdr3_aa: CASSLHDRGLTEAFF
clone_size: few
v_call: TRBV27
j_call: TRBJ1-1
d_call: TRBD1

cdr3_nt: TGTGCCAGCAGCTTAGGGGGAGCGGGAAACACCATATATTTT
cdr3_aa: CASSLGGAGNTIYF
clone_size: .
v_call: TRBV11-2
j_call: TRBJ1-3
d_call: .

cdr3_nt: TGTGCCAGTAGTACCGGCCACTATAGCAATCAGCCCCAGCATTTT
cdr3_aa: CASSTGHYSNQPQHF
clone_size: medium-sized
v_call: TRBV19
j_call: TRBJ1-5
d_call: .

cdr3_nt: TGTGCCAGCAGAAGGGACATGGCGAGCACTGAAGCTTTCTTT
cdr3_aa: CASRRDMASTEAFF
clone_size: .
v_call: TRBV6-1
j_call: TRBJ1-1
d_call: .

cdr3_nt: TGCAGTGCCACACTAGCGTCCCGGAGGATTTGGAATGAGCAGTTCTTC
cdr3_aa: CSATLASRRIWNEQFF
clone_size: .
v_call: TRBV20-1
j_call: TRBJ2-1
d_call: TRBD2

cdr3_nt: TGCGCCAGCAGCATAACGCCCGGACAGGGGTACAATGAGCAGTTCTTC
cdr3_aa: CASSITPGQGYNEQFF
clone_size: once
v_call: TRBV5-1
j_call: TRBJ2-1
d_call: TRBD1

cdr3_nt: TGTGCCAGCAGTTACTCGAGGGCCGAGAATAATTCACCCCTCCACTTT
cdr3_aa: CASSYSRAENNSPLHF
clone_size: .
v_call: TRBV6-5
j_call: TRBJ1-6
d_call: .

cdr3_nt: TGTGCCTGGTCTAGCGGGAGAGGCTACGAGCAGTACTTC
cdr3_aa: CAWSSGRGYEQYF
clone_size: .
v_call: TRBV30
j_call: TRBJ2-7
d_call: TRBD2

cdr3_nt: TGTGCCTCCCATGCGAGGAGGGGAAACACCGGGGAGCTGTTTTTT
cdr3_aa: CASHARRGNTGELFF
clone_size: .
v_call: TRBV19
j_call: TRBJ2-2
d_call: .

cdr3_nt: TGTGCCAGCAGCCGCACAGTGAGCAATCAGCCCCAGCATTTT
cdr3_aa: CASSRTVSNQPQHF
clone_size: .
v_call: TRBV11-2
j_call: TRBJ1-5
d_call: .

cdr3_nt: TGCAGTGCTAGACAAAGGACAGGCCTTGTCTACGAGCAGTACTTC
cdr3_aa: CSARQRTGLVYEQYF
clone_size: once
v_call: TRBV20-1
j_call: TRBJ2-7
d_call: TRBD1

cdr3_nt: TGTGCCAGTACGTCGAGCGGTCTACCCTACAATGAGCAGTTCTTC
cdr3_aa: CASTSSGLPYNEQFF
clone_size: .
v_call: TRBV19
j_call: TRBJ2-1
d_call: .

cdr3_nt: TGTGCCAGCAGACTAAGGGGCTCCTATAATTCACCCCTCCACTTT
cdr3_aa: CASRLRGSYNSPLHF
clone_size: few
v_call: TRBV6-1
j_call: TRBJ1-6
d_call: .

cdr3_nt: TGTGCCGTTGGGGGACTGCCCGCAGATACGCAGTATTTT
cdr3_aa: CAVGGLPADTQYF
clone_size: .
v_call: TRBV19
j_call: TRBJ2-3
d_call: .

cdr3_nt: TGTGCCAGCAGCTGGGGTTACAGGGACCGGATAGATCAGCCCCAGCATTTT
cdr3_aa: CASSWGYRDRIDQPQHF
clone_size: few
v_call: TRBV7-8
j_call: TRBJ1-5
d_call: .

cdr3_nt: TGTGCCAGCTCACCTACGCTCCAGGGGGCGGACGAGCAGTACTTC
cdr3_aa: CASSPTLQGADEQYF
clone_size: .
v_call: TRBV18
j_call: TRBJ2-7
d_call: TRBD1

cdr3_nt: TGTGCCAGCAGTGAGGGACAGAACTATGGCTACACCTTC
cdr3_aa: CASSEGQNYGYTF
clone_size: .
v_call: TRBV28
j_call: TRBJ1-2
d_call: TRBD1

cdr3_nt: TGTGCCAGCAGTTTTAAGGGGGCGATTAGCAATCAGCCCCAGCATTTT
cdr3_aa: CASSFKGAISNQPQHF
clone_size: medium-sized
v_call: TRBV12-3/TRBV12-4
j_call: TRBJ1-5
d_call: TRBD1

cdr3_nt: TGCGCCAGCATCGGGGCCGGGTCGGCGGGTGAAGCTTTCTTT
cdr3_aa: CASIGAGSAGEAFF
clone_size: .
v_call: TRBV10-2
j_call: TRBJ1-1
d_call: .

cdr3_nt: TGCAGCGTTTTAGAGAGGGGCCGAGCCAGGGCTAACTATGGCTACACCTTC
cdr3_aa: CSVLERGRARANYGYTF
clone_size: .
v_call: TRBV29-1
j_call: TRBJ1-2
d_call: .

cdr3_nt: TGTGCCAGCGGAGCCAATCCGCGTGGCGAGCAGTACTTC
cdr3_aa: CASGANPRGEQYF
clone_size: .
v_call: TRBV2
j_call: TRBJ2-7
d_call: .

cdr3_nt: TGTGCCAGTAAAACTAGCGGGGGTCCCAATGAGCAGTTCTTC
cdr3_aa: CASKTSGGPNEQFF
clone_size: .
v_call: TRBV6-1
j_call: TRBJ2-1
d_call: TRBD2

cdr3_nt: TGTGCCAGTAGTGGATGGACAGGAGACGGCGAGCAGTACTTC
cdr3_aa: CASSGWTGDGEQYF
clone_size: few
v_call: TRBV19
j_call: TRBJ2-7
d_call: TRBD1

cdr3_nt: TGTGCCAGCAGTTTAATGAATAATGGCAATCAGCCCCAGCATTTT
cdr3_aa: CASSLMNNGNQPQHF
clone_size: once
v_call: TRBV27
j_call: TRBJ1-5
d_call: .

cdr3_nt: TGTGCCAGCAGCTTAGGACCGACTCAAGAGACCCAGTACTTC
cdr3_aa: CASSLGPTQETQYF
clone_size: .
v_call: TRBV7-6
j_call: TRBJ2-5
d_call: .

cdr3_nt: TGTGCCAGCAGCACCGAGGGCATGGCTTCTGGAAACACCATATATTTT
cdr3_aa: CASSTEGMASGNTIYF
clone_size: few
v_call: TRBV6-1
j_call: TRBJ1-3
d_call: .

cdr3_nt: TGTGCCAGCTCACCACGCGTAGAGGGGGAGACCCAGTACTTC
cdr3_aa: CASSPRVEGETQYF
clone_size: once
v_call: TRBV18
j_call: TRBJ2-5
d_call: .

cdr3_nt: TGTGCCAGCAGTTACGCCCGGCAAGCTTTCTTT
cdr3_aa: CASSYARQAFF
clone_size: few
v_call: TRBV6-5
j_call: TRBJ1-1
d_call: .

cdr3_nt: TGTGCCACCAGTGATCCGACTGCCGTCCCAGGTGGCTACACCTTC
cdr3_aa: CATSDPTAVPGGYTF
clone_size: .
v_call: TRBV24-1
j_call: TRBJ1-2
d_call: .

cdr3_nt: TGTGCCAGCAGCGCCGGACAGGGGGGCCTCTCTAACTATGGCTACACCTTC
cdr3_aa: CASSAGQGGLSNYGYTF
clone_size: once
v_call: TRBV5-6
j_call: TRBJ1-2
d_call: TRBD1

cdr3_nt: TGTGCCAGCAGTGAACAGGAGGATAACTATGGCTACACCTTC
cdr3_aa: CASSEQEDNYGYTF
clone_size: .
v_call: TRBV2
j_call: TRBJ1-2
d_call: .

cdr3_nt: TGTGCCAGCAGTTTAAGGGGCAGGGGTAACTATGGCTACACCTTC
cdr3_aa: CASSLRGRGNYGYTF
clone_size: .
v_call: TRBV27
j_call: TRBJ1-2
d_call: .

cdr3_nt: TGTGCCAGCAGCCGGAAGACAGGGCCTTTTTACGAGCAGTACTTC
cdr3_aa: CASSRKTGPFYEQYF
clone_size: once
v_call: TRBV14
j_call: TRBJ2-7
d_call: TRBD1

cdr3_nt: TGTGCCAGCTCGGCTGGACAGGGGAAGAATTCACCCCTCCACTTT
cdr3_aa: CASSAGQGKNSPLHF
clone_size: .
v_call: TRBV18
j_call: TRBJ1-6
d_call: TRBD1

cdr3_nt: TGTGCCAGAAACAGGGGGCTTGAGCAGTACTTC
cdr3_aa: CARNRGLEQYF
clone_size: few
v_call: TRBV6-1
j_call: TRBJ2-7
d_call: TRBD1

cdr3_nt: TGTGCCAGCAAGGTTAGGTGGGACACTGAAGCTTTCTTT
cdr3_aa: CASKVRWDTEAFF
clone_size: once
v_call: TRBV7-3
j_call: TRBJ1-1
d_call: .